This TCR beta chain was identified in a study of blood T cells in healthy people across ages. V was clipped by 4 bases and J by 9 bases, with 16 bases between them. The CDR3 consists of 13 residues. Germline V gene lookup returns CDR1 SQVTM and CDR2 ANQGSEA. Total RNA extracted from each sample amounted to at least 5 micrograms. A second PCR, run for about 7 to 11 cycles, used a sample-barcoded 5' primer plus a J-beta primer mix. A tag from a template-switch adaptor with 12 random nucleotides marked each cDNA molecule. TCRdb itself ran the 5' RACE reads through MiXCR, one entry per CDR3 protein. The table has about 1,800,000 distinct CDR3 sequences, approximately 28% seen once.

The clonotype comes from a woman in her 30s in good health. Input material: blood. The chain couples TRBV29-1 to TRBJ2-1; perhaps TRBD2 as D (6 bases). DNA for the CDR3: TGCAGCGTTGGACTAGTGGGACCTAGTGAGCAGTTCTTC. It encodes CSVGLVGPSEQFF.